This T cell receptor (beta chain) was sequenced for a study of human T cells and chemical hapten exposure. About the study: Small discrepancies in pooled library volume mainly accounted for the varying TCR yields per sample.

The CDR3 totals 13 residues. Germline CDR1 and CDR2: SGHDN and FVKESK. The ends were cut back, 0 bases at V and 8 bases at J, with 8 bases in the middle. The sample's time point: patch test 3, about 24 weeks after DPC sensitization. Treatment of the sample: therapeutic diphenylcyclopropenone sensitization with weekly scalp DPC. Details on this clonotype: Its antigen is still unknown.

TCRdb re-derived calls from the RACE reads in MiXCR, one entry per CDR3 protein. Of about 170,000 distinct CDR3 sequences listed, roughly 25% are singletons. Study results and limitations: Large CDR3 similarity clusters arose significantly more often from expanded TCRs than from controls. TCRs above 1 in 1000 frequency did not change with DPC sensitization.

This chain uses TRBV14 with TRBJ1-5; D not resolved. This receptor was taken from a woman aged 18 to 35 with alopecia areata. Some clones in this sample may be carry-over from other donors' samples. The sequenced sample was whole blood, obtained in connection with sensitization to the hapten diphenylcyclopropenone (DPC). CDR3 sequence (DNA): TGTGCCAGCAGCCAAGATTATTCCGAGCCCCAGCATTTT. Translating gives CASSQDYSEPQHF.